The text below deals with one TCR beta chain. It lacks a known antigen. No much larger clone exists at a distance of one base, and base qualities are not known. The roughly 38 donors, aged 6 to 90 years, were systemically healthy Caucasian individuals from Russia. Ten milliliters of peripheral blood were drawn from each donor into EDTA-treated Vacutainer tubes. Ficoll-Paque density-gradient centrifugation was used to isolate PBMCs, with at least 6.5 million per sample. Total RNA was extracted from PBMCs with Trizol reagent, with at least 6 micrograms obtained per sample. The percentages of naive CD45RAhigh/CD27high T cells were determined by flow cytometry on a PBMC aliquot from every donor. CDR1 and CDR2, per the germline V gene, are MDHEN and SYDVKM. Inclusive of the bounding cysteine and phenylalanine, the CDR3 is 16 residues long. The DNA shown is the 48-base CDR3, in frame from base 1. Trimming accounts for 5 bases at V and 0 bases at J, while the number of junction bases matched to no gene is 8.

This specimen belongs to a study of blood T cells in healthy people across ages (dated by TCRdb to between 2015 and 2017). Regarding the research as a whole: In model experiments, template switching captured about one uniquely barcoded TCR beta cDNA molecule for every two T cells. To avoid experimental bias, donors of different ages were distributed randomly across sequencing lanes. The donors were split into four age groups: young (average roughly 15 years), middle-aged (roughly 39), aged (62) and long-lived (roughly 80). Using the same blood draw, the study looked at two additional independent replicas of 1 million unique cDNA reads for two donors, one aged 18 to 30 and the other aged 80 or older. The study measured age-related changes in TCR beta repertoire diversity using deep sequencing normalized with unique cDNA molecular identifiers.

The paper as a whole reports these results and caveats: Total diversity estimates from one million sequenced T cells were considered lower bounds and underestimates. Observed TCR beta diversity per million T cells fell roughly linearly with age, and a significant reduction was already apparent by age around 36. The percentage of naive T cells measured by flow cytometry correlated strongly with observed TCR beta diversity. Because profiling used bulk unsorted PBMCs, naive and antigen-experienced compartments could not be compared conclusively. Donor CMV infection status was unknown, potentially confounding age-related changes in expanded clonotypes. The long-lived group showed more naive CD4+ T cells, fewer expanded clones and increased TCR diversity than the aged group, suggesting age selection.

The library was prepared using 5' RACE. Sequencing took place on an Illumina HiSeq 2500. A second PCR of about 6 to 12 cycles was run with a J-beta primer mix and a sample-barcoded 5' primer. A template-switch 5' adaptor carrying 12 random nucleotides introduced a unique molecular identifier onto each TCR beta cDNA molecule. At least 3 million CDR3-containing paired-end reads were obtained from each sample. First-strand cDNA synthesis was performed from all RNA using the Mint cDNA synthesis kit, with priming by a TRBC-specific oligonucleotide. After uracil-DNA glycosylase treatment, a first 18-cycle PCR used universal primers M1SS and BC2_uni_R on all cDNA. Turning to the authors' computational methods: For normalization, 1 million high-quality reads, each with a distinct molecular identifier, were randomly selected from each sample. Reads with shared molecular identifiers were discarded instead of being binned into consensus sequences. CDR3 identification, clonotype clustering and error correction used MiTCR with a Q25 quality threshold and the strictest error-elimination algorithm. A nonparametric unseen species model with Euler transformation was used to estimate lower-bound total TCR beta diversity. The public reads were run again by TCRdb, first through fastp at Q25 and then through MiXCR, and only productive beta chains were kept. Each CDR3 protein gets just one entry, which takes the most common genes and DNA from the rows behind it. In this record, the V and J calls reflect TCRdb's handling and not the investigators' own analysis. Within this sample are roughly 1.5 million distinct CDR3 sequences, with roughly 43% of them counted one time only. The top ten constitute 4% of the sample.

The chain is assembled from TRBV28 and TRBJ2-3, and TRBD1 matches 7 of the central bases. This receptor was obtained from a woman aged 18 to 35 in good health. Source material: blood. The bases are TGTGCCAGCAGTGTCCTACAGGGGCCTAGCACAGATACGCAGTATTTT. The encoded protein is CASSVLQGPSTDTQYF.